The clone carrying this TCR beta chain turned up a few times. This CDR3 has 13 residues. Germline V lookup: CDR1 SQVTM, CDR2 ANQGSEA. Trimming left V 6 bases short and J 3 bases short, with 14 bases between. Isolation yielded PBMCs, at least 6.5 million per sample, in every case. The data are from a study of blood T cells in healthy people across ages. A second about 7 to 11 cycle PCR used barcoded and J-beta primers. The template-switch adaptor, which had 12 random nucleotides, put a tag on each cDNA molecule. TCRdb recomputed calls from the 5' RACE reads with MiXCR, one row per CDR3 protein. The profile covers 980,000 or so distinct CDR3 sequences, with roughly 48% appearing a single time and 10% to 15% taken by the ten largest.

The J gene is TRBJ2-5, the V gene TRBV29-1, with D unclear. The sequenced material came from blood. The receptor comes from a young man in good health. The CDR3 region has the DNA TGCAGCGTCCGCGACCTACGGAAAGAGACCCAGTACTTC. Translated: CSVRDLRKETQYF.